This is a list of T cell receptor beta chains from one sample in a study of T-cell memory formation after mild COVID-19. TCRdb independently ran MiXCR on the 5' RACE reads; one entry per CDR3 protein. The sample has 290,000 or so distinct CDR3 sequences, 15% to 20% seen once; the top ten hold under 25%. The specimen was PBMCs or a T cell subset sorted from them (not recorded which). The receptors derive from a man younger than 35 who had mild COVID-19 (a few samples of this study predate the infection). Cell type and time point are not known. CDR3s include the opening cysteine and the closing phenylalanine or tryptophan. The D gene is left open where the match is weak. Clone size, where shown, is once, few, many, or a class for clones that have expanded.

V gene: TRBV6-5; J gene: TRBJ2-2; clone size: NA; D gene: TRBD2; CDR3 protein: CASSYYRGGGTGELFF; CDR3 DNA: TGTGCCAGCAGTTACTATCGTGGCGGGGGCACCGGGGAGCTGTTTTTT
V gene: TRBV20-1; J gene: TRBJ1-4; clone size: few; D gene: NA; CDR3 protein: CSARVGEKLFF; CDR3 DNA: TGCAGTGCTAGGGTCGGTGAAAAACTGTTTTTT
V gene: TRBV5-8; J gene: TRBJ1-2; clone size: NA; D gene: NA; CDR3 protein: CASSFGAGPIYGYTF; CDR3 DNA: TGTGCCAGCAGCTTTGGGGCAGGGCCAATTTATGGCTACACCTTC
V gene: TRBV5-1; J gene: TRBJ2-3; clone size: few; D gene: TRBD2; CDR3 protein: CASSSKRGGGTDTQYF; CDR3 DNA: TGCGCCAGCAGTTCTAAGAGGGGAGGGGGCACAGATACGCAGTATTTT
V gene: TRBV7-9; J gene: TRBJ2-4; clone size: NA; D gene: NA; CDR3 protein: CASSPVGPGRDIQYF; CDR3 DNA: TGTGCCAGCAGCCCCGTGGGGCCGGGGCGGGACATTCAGTACTTC
V gene: TRBV5-1; J gene: TRBJ2-5; clone size: few; D gene: NA; CDR3 protein: CASSHPNQETQYF; CDR3 DNA: TGCGCCAGCAGCCACCCCAACCAAGAGACCCAGTACTTC
V gene: TRBV4-2; J gene: TRBJ2-3; clone size: NA; D gene: NA; CDR3 protein: CASSQDRRGLDTQYF; CDR3 DNA: TGTGCCAGCAGCCAAGATCGGCGGGGGCTGGATACGCAGTATTTT
V gene: TRBV9; J gene: TRBJ2-2; clone size: NA; D gene: NA; CDR3 protein: CASSVRVSGTGELFF; CDR3 DNA: TGTGCCAGCAGCGTACGCGTAAGTGGGACCGGGGAGCTGTTTTTT
V gene: TRBV4-2; J gene: TRBJ1-1; clone size: few; D gene: NA; CDR3 protein: CASVNRGRAEAFF; CDR3 DNA: TGTGCCAGCGTGAATAGGGGACGGGCTGAAGCTTTCTTT
V gene: TRBV6-5; J gene: TRBJ2-6; clone size: NA; D gene: TRBD2; CDR3 protein: CASSLFPAGVPSGANVLTF; CDR3 DNA: TGTGCCAGCAGCCTCTTCCCAGCGGGGGTTCCCTCTGGGGCCAACGTCCTGACTTTC
V gene: TRBV6-5; J gene: TRBJ2-7; clone size: NA; D gene: NA; CDR3 protein: CASSYSTGTYEQYF; CDR3 DNA: TGTGCCAGCAGTTACTCGACAGGAACCTACGAGCAGTACTTC
V gene: TRBV5-1; J gene: TRBJ1-2; clone size: NA; D gene: NA; CDR3 protein: CASTPSGGYGYTF; CDR3 DNA: TGCGCCAGCACGCCTAGCGGTGGGTATGGCTACACCTTC
V gene: TRBV18; J gene: TRBJ2-7; clone size: few; D gene: NA; CDR3 protein: CASSPPAQGPYEQYF; CDR3 DNA: TGTGCCAGCTCACCACCCGCCCAGGGGCCCTACGAGCAGTACTTC
V gene: TRBV10-3; J gene: TRBJ2-7; clone size: NA; D gene: NA; CDR3 protein: CAISERGSSYEQYF; CDR3 DNA: TGTGCCATCAGTGAGAGGGGGAGCTCCTACGAGCAGTACTTC
V gene: TRBV18; J gene: TRBJ2-2; clone size: few; D gene: TRBD1; CDR3 protein: CASSPRGQGSTGELFF; CDR3 DNA: TGTGCCAGCTCTCCCCGAGGACAGGGATCCACCGGGGAGCTGTTTTTT
V gene: TRBV5-1; J gene: TRBJ2-4; clone size: NA; D gene: NA; CDR3 protein: CASSLGGPTSDIQYF; CDR3 DNA: TGCGCCAGCAGCTTGGGGGGGCCAACATCGGACATTCAGTACTTC
V gene: TRBV5-1; J gene: TRBJ1-1; clone size: few; D gene: NA; CDR3 protein: CASSLERGPAFF; CDR3 DNA: TGCGCCAGCAGTTTGGAGAGGGGACCAGCTTTCTTT
V gene: TRBV5-5; J gene: TRBJ2-3; clone size: NA; D gene: NA; CDR3 protein: CASSLTWDTQYF; CDR3 DNA: TGTGCCAGCAGCTTGACGTGGGATACGCAGTATTTT
V gene: TRBV6-5; J gene: TRBJ1-4; clone size: NA; D gene: NA; CDR3 protein: CASSYARAEKLFF; CDR3 DNA: TGTGCCAGCAGTTACGCTCGGGCGGAAAAACTGTTTTTT
V gene: TRBV7-9; J gene: TRBJ1-6; clone size: NA; D gene: NA; CDR3 protein: CASRKEGLGSPLHF; CDR3 DNA: TGTGCCAGCAGAAAGGAGGGTCTGGGCTCACCCCTCCACTTT
V gene: TRBV20-1; J gene: TRBJ2-3; clone size: NA; D gene: TRBD2; CDR3 protein: CSAKAGLSTDTQYF; CDR3 DNA: TGCAGTGCAAAAGCGGGGCTTAGCACAGATACGCAGTATTTT
V gene: TRBV2; J gene: TRBJ2-3; clone size: few; D gene: NA; CDR3 protein: CASRNRETTDTQYF; CDR3 DNA: TGTGCCAGCAGAAACAGGGAAACCACAGATACGCAGTATTTT
V gene: TRBV19; J gene: TRBJ2-2; clone size: few; D gene: NA; CDR3 protein: CASSIDPRNTGELFF; CDR3 DNA: TGTGCCAGTAGTATAGACCCGAGGAACACCGGGGAGCTGTTTTTT
V gene: TRBV5-1; J gene: TRBJ2-2; clone size: many; D gene: NA; CDR3 protein: CASSLGLGTGELFF; CDR3 DNA: TGCGCCAGCAGCTTGGGGCTTGGCACCGGGGAGCTGTTTTTT
V gene: TRBV20-1; J gene: TRBJ2-5; clone size: NA; D gene: NA; CDR3 protein: CSARGWVGMGQYF; CDR3 DNA: TGCAGTGCTAGAGGTTGGGTGGGGATGGGCCAGTACTTC
V gene: TRBV25-1; J gene: TRBJ2-7; clone size: once; D gene: TRBD1; CDR3 protein: CASSEQGASEQYF; CDR3 DNA: TGTGCCAGCAGTGAACAGGGGGCCAGCGAGCAGTACTTC
V gene: TRBV7-6; J gene: TRBJ2-5; clone size: few; D gene: NA; CDR3 protein: CASRAVGLPEETQYF; CDR3 DNA: TGTGCCAGCAGAGCGGTCGGGCTTCCAGAGGAGACCCAGTACTTC
V gene: TRBV3-1; J gene: TRBJ2-5; clone size: many; D gene: TRBD1; CDR3 protein: CASSQSSGGVETQYF; CDR3 DNA: TGTGCCAGCAGCCAATCCTCAGGGGGCGTGGAGACCCAGTACTTC
V gene: TRBV3-1; J gene: TRBJ1-5; clone size: few; D gene: NA; CDR3 protein: CASSQVRSSPQHF; CDR3 DNA: TGTGCCAGCAGCCAAGTTCGGTCCTCGCCCCAGCATTTT
V gene: TRBV4-1; J gene: TRBJ2-3; clone size: NA; D gene: NA; CDR3 protein: CASKMGVSTDTQYF; CDR3 DNA: TGCGCCAGCAAGATGGGGGTTAGCACAGATACGCAGTATTTT
V gene: TRBV7-2; J gene: TRBJ2-7; clone size: few; D gene: TRBD1; CDR3 protein: CASRLTGMNEQYF; CDR3 DNA: TGTGCCAGCAGACTGACAGGGATGAACGAGCAGTACTTC
V gene: TRBV2; J gene: TRBJ2-6; clone size: NA; D gene: TRBD1; CDR3 protein: CASRRNTGAGANVLTF; CDR3 DNA: TGTGCCAGCAGAAGAAACACAGGGGCTGGGGCCAACGTCCTGACTTTC
V gene: TRBV5-1; J gene: TRBJ2-5; clone size: NA; D gene: NA; CDR3 protein: CASSSIPRARETQYF; CDR3 DNA: TGCGCCAGCAGCTCGATCCCCAGGGCCCGGGAGACCCAGTACTTC
V gene: TRBV5-1; J gene: TRBJ2-1; clone size: NA; D gene: NA; CDR3 protein: CASSLQTGNNEQFF; CDR3 DNA: TGCGCCAGCAGCCTACAGACAGGTAACAATGAGCAGTTCTTC
V gene: TRBV6-5; J gene: TRBJ1-1; clone size: NA; D gene: NA; CDR3 protein: CASSYSRVLNTEAFF; CDR3 DNA: TGTGCCAGCAGTTACTCGAGGGTTCTGAACACTGAAGCTTTCTTT
V gene: TRBV9; J gene: TRBJ2-2; clone size: few; D gene: NA; CDR3 protein: CASSVSREATGELFF; CDR3 DNA: TGTGCCAGCAGCGTTTCCAGGGAGGCCACCGGGGAGCTGTTTTTT
V gene: TRBV9; J gene: TRBJ1-2; clone size: few; D gene: NA; CDR3 protein: CASSSPFRAPYGYTF; CDR3 DNA: TGTGCCAGCAGCTCCCCCTTCAGGGCCCCCTATGGCTACACCTTC
V gene: TRBV3-1; J gene: TRBJ1-4; clone size: once; D gene: NA; CDR3 protein: CASSQAVIEKLFF; CDR3 DNA: TGTGCCAGCAGCCAGGCGGTTATTGAAAAACTGTTTTTT
V gene: TRBV9; J gene: TRBJ2-7; clone size: few; D gene: TRBD2; CDR3 protein: CASSAGLAPYEQYF; CDR3 DNA: TGTGCCAGCAGCGCGGGACTAGCGCCCTACGAGCAGTACTTC
V gene: TRBV7-2; J gene: TRBJ2-1; clone size: NA; D gene: NA; CDR3 protein: CASSLDRVDEQFF; CDR3 DNA: TGTGCCAGCAGCTTAGACAGGGTTGATGAGCAGTTCTTC
V gene: TRBV20-1; J gene: TRBJ2-1; clone size: few; D gene: TRBD1; CDR3 protein: CSARTLQGSSYNEQFF; CDR3 DNA: TGCAGTGCTAGAACCCTACAGGGGTCCTCCTACAATGAGCAGTTCTTC
V gene: TRBV29-1; J gene: TRBJ2-4; clone size: few; D gene: TRBD1; CDR3 protein: CSVEGQGASIQYF; CDR3 DNA: TGCAGCGTTGAAGGTCAGGGGGCGTCCATTCAGTACTTC